The 18 T cell receptor beta chains presented below share a single source sample, sequenced in a study of CD8 T cells in Susac syndrome. When the RNA was reverse transcribed, random hexamers were used with an input of about 0.5 to 1 ug. MiXCR, run by TCRdb on the immunoSEQ multiplex PCR reads, gives a single entry per CDR3 protein. The repertoire holds about 440,000 distinct CDR3 sequences, with more than 80% as singletons. The specimen sequenced was CD8+ T cells from PBMCs. The receptors were sampled from a human donor with multiple sclerosis.

The rearrangement links TRBV18 to TRBJ2-5, with D perhaps TRBD1 (5 bases). V lost 3 bases and J lost 1, with 15 bases in between. The CDR3 length is 16 residues. The germline V gene encodes CDR1 KGHSH and CDR2 LQKENI. CDR3 sequence: CASSPKVQVSQETQYF. The CDR3 DNA reads as TGTGCCAGCTCACCGAAGGTACAGGTCAGCCAAGAGACCCAGTACTTC.

V gene TRBV10-1 combines with J gene TRBJ2-7, with D possibly matching TRBD1 (5 bases). There are 14 residues in the CDR3. V lost 3 bases and J 3 bases, leaving 12 bases between the germline ends. Germline V gene data show CDR1 as WNHNN and CDR2 as SYGVQD (reference sequence). CDR3 DNA: TGCGCCAGCAGTGATGCCTTTACAGGCTACGAGCAGTACTTC. Protein: CASSDAFTGYEQYF.

This chain uses TRBV9 with TRBJ1-1; no clear D gene. The CDR3 is 13 residues long. Trimming left V 3 bases short and J 4 bases short, with 10 bases between. The germline V gene encodes CDR1 SGDLS and CDR2 YYNGEE. The CDR3 region is CASSARGFTEAFF. The CDR3 DNA reads TGTGCCAGCAGCGCGAGAGGGTTCACTGAAGCTTTCTTT.

The sample holds one count of this clonotype. The genes are TRBV7-9 and TRBJ1-2; possibly TRBD1 for D (6 bases). Germline CDR1 is SEHNR and CDR2 is FQNEAQ (reference sequence). This CDR3 is built from 17 residues. V was clipped by 2 bases and J by 4 bases, with 20 bases between them. The CDR3 nucleotides are TGTGCCAGCAGCTTAACTAATCGGGACACTGCCGGCTATGGCTACACCTTC. It codes for CASSLTNRDTAGYGYTF.

For the CDR3, the DNA is TGCAGTGCTCGCGACAGCCTGAACACTGAAGCTTTCTTT. Its translation: CSARDSLNTEAFF. The V gene is TRBV20-1, the J gene TRBJ1-1; D perhaps matches TRBD1 (5 bases). V shed 5 bases and J shed 0 bases, with 10 bases lying between them. This CDR3 is built from 13 residues. CDR1 and CDR2 from the germline V gene are DFQATT and SNEGSKA (reference sequence).

In its sample, this clonotype was seen once. V is TRBV4-1 and J is TRBJ1-1, with D uncertain. Trimming took 3 bases from V and 0 from J, leaving 11 bases between them. The CDR3 loop spans 15 amino acids. Looked up from germline, CDR1 is MGHRA and CDR2 is YSYEKL. The CDR3 spells CASSQTTAVNTEAFF. CDR3 in DNA: TGCGCCAGCAGCCAGACCACAGCCGTGAACACTGAAGCTTTCTTT.

V is TRBV27 and J is TRBJ2-7; TRBD1 aligns across 8 bases. CDR1 and CDR2 from the germline V gene are MNHEY and SMNVEV (reference sequence). The trim removed 6 bases at V and 0 bases at J, leaving 13 bases unmatched. There are 17 residues in the CDR3. The CDR3 region is CASSSILQGGPSYEQYF. DNA for the CDR3: TGTGCCAGCAGCAGTATCCTACAGGGGGGACCCTCCTACGAGCAGTACTTC.

Points on this clonotype: Germline is not matched at one junction end, which may reflect a read error. The genes are TRBV7-3 and TRBJ2-1; D remains ambiguous. This CDR3 has 14 amino acids. Per the germline V gene, CDR1 is SGHTA and CDR2 is FQGTGA. CDR3 DNA: TGTGCCAGCAGTTTAATAGGAGACTACAATGAGCAGTTCTTC. As protein: CASSLIGDYNEQFF.

This clonotype was observed once. The rearrangement uses TRBV7-9 and TRBJ2-3, with a tentative D call TRBD1 (6 bases). The CDR3 totals 15 residues. V shed 2 bases and J shed 2 bases, with 11 bases lying between them. Germline CDR1 and CDR2: SEHNR and FQNEAQ (reference sequence). CDR3 coding DNA: TGTGCCAGCAGCTTAAACAGGGAATCCACAGATACGCAGTATTTT. This translates into CASSLNRESTDTQYF.

This sequence joins TRBV6-5 and TRBJ1-1; TRBD1 is a possible D gene (5 bases). Trimming cost V 2 bases and J 6 bases, with 13 bases left between them. The CDR3 loop spans 14 amino acids. The germline gives CDR1 MNHEY, CDR2 SVGAGI. Here the CDR3 DNA reads TGTGCCAGCAGTTACGGGTATGGGGGGGCTGAAGCTTTCTTT. It encodes CASSYGYGGAEAFF.

This clonotype was found once. The chain uses TRBV7-9 and TRBJ2-1, with 7 bases identical to TRBD2. Germline CDR1 is SEHNR and CDR2 is FQNEAQ (reference sequence). The length of the CDR3 is 16 residues. After removal of 4 bases from V and 6 bases from J, the junction contained 12 bases not matched to a gene. The CDR3 loop reads CASSSSGTPPFNEQFF. The CDR3 DNA reads as TGTGCCAGCAGCTCCAGCGGGACGCCCCCATTCAATGAGCAGTTCTTC.

The table lists this clonotype with a count of one. The chain joins TRBV4-1 to TRBJ2-7; 9 bases line up with TRBD1. In germline, CDR1 is MGHRA, CDR2 YSYEKL. The V and J ends lost 0 bases and 4 bases, in that order; junction bases with no gene match: 4. The CDR3 is 15 residues long. The CDR3 loop is CASSQETGGVYEQYF. The CDR3 coding sequence is TGCGCCAGCAGCCAAGAGACAGGGGGGGTTTACGAGCAGTACTTC.

The rearrangement joins TRBV3-1 to TRBJ2-7, with 12 positions matching TRBD2. Germline CDR1 and CDR2: LGHDT and YNNKEL (reference sequence). Germline trimming cut 0 bases from V and 2 bases from J; bases unmatched to any gene: 5. This CDR3 is built from 17 residues. In nucleotides, the CDR3 is TGTGCCAGCAGCCAAGAACTAGCGGGGGGCCTGACCTACGAGCAGTACTTC. Amino acids: CASSQELAGGLTYEQYF.

This clonotype was seen once. CDR3 in amino acids: CASSLQLTASYEQYF. The CDR3 DNA is TGTGCCAGCAGTTTACAGTTGACAGCCTCCTACGAGCAGTACTTC. V and J are TRBV27 and TRBJ2-7; a possible D gene is TRBD1 (5 bases). CDR3 length: 15 amino acids. V lost 2 bases and J 0 bases, leaving 11 bases between the germline ends. CDR1 and CDR2 from the germline V gene are MNHEY and SMNVEV (reference sequence).

The genes are TRBV19 and TRBJ1-1; 7 bases agree with TRBD1. The CDR3 covers 12 residues. Germline V CDR1 and CDR2: LNHDA, SQIVND (reference sequence). The ends lost 7 bases at V and 4 bases at J; junction bases unmatched: 3. The CDR3 loop reads CASTRDSTEAFF. The DNA of the CDR3 is TGTGCCAGTACTCGGGACAGCACTGAAGCTTTCTTT. Complete variable domain (other parts from reference TRBV19 and TRBJ1-1): DGGITQSPKYLFRKEGQNVTLSCEQNLNHDAMYWYRQDPGQGLRLIYYSQIVNDFQKGDIAEGYSVSREKKESFPLTVTSAQKNPTAFYLCASTRDSTEAFFGQGTRLTVV.

This rearrangement joins TRBV9 to TRBJ2-5; possible D gene TRBD2, 5 bases. Looked up from germline, CDR1 is SGDLS and CDR2 is YYNGEE. This CDR3 has 17 residues. With 0 bases removed from V and 1 base from J, the gap between germline ends came to 16 bases. The CDR3, as DNA: TGTGCCAGCAGCGTAGGTCCGGGGTGGGGAGCCCAAGAGACCCAGTACTTC. Translation gives CASSVGPGWGAQETQYF.

This rearrangement joins TRBV7-9 to TRBJ2-7, with 10 nucleotides matching TRBD1. The junction had 8 bases not matched to a gene; V was cut back by 4 bases and J by 2 bases. CDR3 length: 16 amino acids. CDR1 is SEHNR and CDR2 is FQNEAQ in the germline V gene (reference sequence). CDR3 nucleotides: TGTGCCAGCAGCTCAACCCGGGACAGGGGACCCTACGAGCAGTACTTC. Its protein product is CASSSTRDRGPYEQYF.

The chain carries TRBV24-1 and TRBJ2-2, with TRBD1 as a possible D gene (6 bases). V was shortened by 4 bases and J by 1 base, with 9 bases between the two germline ends. Germline V CDR1 and CDR2: KGHDR, SFDVKD. The CDR3 is 15 amino acids. The chain's CDR3 is CATSDRQVNTGELFF. The CDR3 DNA sequence: TGTGCCACCAGTGACCGACAGGTGAACACCGGGGAGCTGTTTTTT.